This T cell receptor beta chain was observed in a study of OX40 agonist ivuxolimab in advanced cancers. Study-level background: Treatment received earlier with anti-PD-1, anti-PD-L1 or anti-CTLA-4 agents was allowed, and over 30% had some.

Clones were read by immunoSEQ multiplex PCR, and TCRdb kept only the in-frame ones, dropping some. The sample records about 100,000 clones, approximately 90% being singletons. Germline V gene sequence: CDR1 MDHEN, CDR2 SYDVKM. Deletions cut 3 bases from V and 4 bases from J, with 6 bases between. The CDR3 covers 13 residues. The receptor comes from an adult with an advanced solid tumor such as melanoma, head and neck, liver or kidney cancer. The rearrangement uses TRBV28 and TRBJ1-4; D remains unclear. The material was CD4+ or CD8+ T cells sorted from blood, obtained in a trial of the OX40 agonist ivuxolimab. The CDR3 nucleotides are TGTGCCAGCAGTTTTGGACTTAATGAAAAACTGTTTTTT. As protein: CASSFGLNEKLFF.